Shown below are 3 T cell receptor beta chains from a single sample sequenced in a study of identical twins. Each CDR3 protein is one row after TCRdb ran MiXCR on the 5' RACE reads. The table lists hundreds of thousands of distinct CDR3 sequences, around 9.7% of them singletons. The data also belong to a second study, concerning yellow fever vaccine responses in identical twins.

The sequenced material came from CD8+ T cells sorted from blood. These receptors all come from a woman younger than 30 in good health.

This clonotype has only a few counts. The chain recombines TRBV2 with TRBJ1-2; weak D call: TRBD1 (6 bases). CDR3 length equals 14 residues. Germline V gives CDR1 SNHLY, CDR2 FYNNEI. V lost 8 bases and J 0 bases, leaving 13 bases between the germline ends. CDR3 sequence: CASDSGTTNYGYTF. In DNA, the CDR3 is TGTGCCAGCGACTCCGGGACAACTAACTATGGCTACACCTTC.

The sample holds many counts of this clonotype. The gene calls are TRBV5-1 and TRBJ2-7; 8 positions match TRBD1. V lost 1 base, J lost 3 bases, and 6 bases stayed unmatched. This CDR3 is built from 15 residues. Germline-derived CDR1 and CDR2 are SGHRS and YFSETQ. The CDR3 reads CASSLTGQASYEQYF. As DNA, the CDR3 is TGCGCCAGCAGCTTGACGGGACAGGCAAGCTACGAGCAGTACTTC.

This clonotype was recorded at least ten times. The J gene is TRBJ2-1, the V gene TRBV24-1, with a weak D call TRBD1 (7 bases). This CDR3 contains 15 residues. V was clipped by 4 bases and J by 9 bases, with 18 bases between them. Germline CDR1 reads KGHDR; CDR2 reads SFDVKD. The DNA for the CDR3 is TGTGCCACCAGTGACCCGTACAGGGGAGGTGGTGAGCAGTTCTTC. Residues: CATSDPYRGGGEQFF.